This T cell receptor (beta chain) was identified in a study of PD-1 blockade in classical Hodgkin lymphoma (dated by TCRdb to the early 2020s). Turning to the overall study: The study used CyTOF and TCR beta sequencing to define a peripheral blood immune signature of response to PD-1 blockade in classical Hodgkin lymphoma. Paper-wide results and their limitations: Only a single clinical trial cohort was studied, and what caused the repertoire differences, possibly disease activity or prior therapy, remained undefined. Newly diagnosed patients were reported to have lower baseline TCR diversity than healthy donors, and relapsed/refractory patients were reported to have lower baseline TCR diversity still.

V loses 3 bases at its end and J loses 12 bases; junction bases beyond the gene matches: 10. In the germline V gene, CDR1 corresponds to LGHNT and CDR2 to FRNRAP. The CDR3 numbers 13 residues from cysteine through phenylalanine. Only the CDR3 DNA stays, 39 bases, in frame from base 1. The Qiagen DNeasy kit was used to extract genomic DNA both from unsorted PBMCs and from the negatively selected CD4+ and CD8+ fractions. Amplification of TCR beta CDR3 regions was done by immunoSEQ multiplex PCR with primers that anneal to V and J segments. A synthetic immune receptor repertoire was used to minimize amplification bias, and any remaining bias was removed computationally after sequencing. The paper's data handling went like this. Custom Python scripts were used to quantify repertoire diversity as the Shannon entropy index. Unsorted, CD4+ and CD8+ repertoires were analyzed separately, except in combined analyses where CD4+ and CD8+ sequences were merged in silico. TCRdb obtained this table from immuneACCESS and retained in-frame rearrangements with V and J assigned. These tables miss some clones; where compared with another copy, unresolved V genes account for less than half of the shortfall, and the remainder is unexplained. That table gives V, J and clone size, and the DNA gave D and trimming. The sample has roughly 20,000 clones on record, approximately 94% of them singletons. Roughly 6% of the sample rests with the top ten.

As for this clone: There is no known antigen for this receptor. Base qualities are missing; no much larger clone stands one base away.

The label giving this sample's time point can be read as: newly diagnosed, previously untreated cHL patient sample. To serve as a comparison group for the relapsed/refractory trial patients, PBMCs were sequenced from patients with newly diagnosed, previously untreated classical Hodgkin lymphoma. Peripheral blood was collected in 8 mL Vacutainer Cell Preparation Tubes, from which PBMCs were isolated by centrifugation and then cryopreserved. Rearrangement joined TRBV12-5 to TRBJ1-1; 7 nucleotides in the junction match TRBD1. Sequencing was carried out using peripheral blood mononuclear cells (PBMCs). This TCR was sampled from a human donor with classical Hodgkin lymphoma. The sequenced DNA is TGTGCTAGTGGTTTTCCGGGCAGGGGGAAAACTTTCTTT. Translated, this is CASGFPGRGKTFF.